The 9 T cell receptor beta chains presented below share a single source sample, sequenced in a study of CD8+ T cells in alopecia areata. Investigators isolated RNA and reverse transcribed it into cDNA to act as the sequencing template. Clones were sequenced by immunoSEQ multiplex PCR, and TCRdb holds only the in-frame ones, with some missing. The sample has roughly 140,000 clones; about 51% are singletons. This sample comprised CD8+ T cells sorted from blood, obtained at week 0. The receptors originated from a human donor with alopecia areata.

This clone was seen more than once but under ten times. The chain links TRBV7-8 to TRBJ2-7; D is perhaps TRBD2 (5 bases). The CDR3 consists of 14 residues. V shed 1 base and J shed 6 bases, with 13 bases lying between them. In germline, CDR1 is SGHVS, CDR2 FQNEAQ. The CDR3 protein is CASSLEGFGVEQYF. In DNA form, the CDR3 reads TGTGCCAGCAGCTTAGAGGGTTTCGGGGTCGAGCAGTACTTC.

V is TRBV9 and J is TRBJ1-2; D uncertain. The length of the CDR3 is 11 residues. From germline, CDR1 is SGDLS and CDR2 YYNGEE. Trimming removed 3 bases at V and 6 bases at J, with 6 bases between. CDR3 sequence: CASSAAHGYTF. For the CDR3, the DNA is TGTGCCAGCAGCGCCGCCCATGGCTACACCTTC.

This clone came up a few times. The chain has TRBV30 and TRBJ2-1; D remains unclear. From germline, CDR1 is GTSNPN and CDR2 SVGIG (reference sequence). The ends were cut back, 0 bases at V and 4 bases at J, with 7 bases in the middle. The CDR3 length is 13 residues. This CDR3 reads CAWSVGKYNEQFF. The CDR3 DNA sequence: TGTGCCTGGAGTGTAGGAAAATACAATGAGCAGTTCTTC.

This clone appeared once. The chain uses TRBV27 and TRBJ1-5; D unclear. Trimming took 0 bases from V and 9 from J, leaving 9 bases between them. This CDR3 is built from 13 residues. CDR1 is MNHEY and CDR2 is SMNVEV in the germline V gene (reference sequence). CDR3: CASSLSRGRPQHF. The CDR3 DNA reads as TGTGCCAGCAGTTTATCGCGGGGTCGGCCCCAGCATTTT.

This clone was observed a handful of times. This chain joins TRBV6-5 and TRBJ2-5; tentatively, D is TRBD2 (6 bases). The CDR3 totals 15 residues. Germline V gene sequence: CDR1 MNHEY, CDR2 SVGAGI. Trimming removed 4 bases at V and 0 bases at J, with 12 bases between. In nucleotides, the CDR3 is TGTGCCAGCAGTTCGGGAGACAGAAACCAAGAGACCCAGTACTTC. Its translation: CASSSGDRNQETQYF.

This chain joins TRBV30 and TRBJ2-7; TRBD1 might be the D (6 bases). Per the germline V gene, CDR1 is GTSNPN and CDR2 is SVGIG (reference sequence). The ends were cut back, 1 base at V and 1 base at J, with 11 bases in the middle. This CDR3 spans 14 amino acids. The CDR3 coding sequence is TGTGCCTGGAGTGAGGGGACACCTTCCTACGAGCAGTACTTC. Encoded protein: CAWSEGTPSYEQYF.

The chain carries TRBV5-1 and TRBJ2-7; tentatively, D is TRBD1 (6 bases). Trimming left V 4 bases short and J 5 bases short, with 19 bases between. Germline V gives CDR1 SGHRS, CDR2 YFSETQ. This CDR3 is 15 amino acids long. CDR3 coding DNA: TGCGCCAGCAGCGCGATGCCAGGGGAAGAAAACGAGCAGTACTTC. This translates into CASSAMPGEENEQYF. Together with reference TRBV5-1 and TRBJ2-7, the CDR3 gives the full variable domain: KAGVTQTPRYLIKTRGQQVTLSCSPISGHRSVSWYQQTPGQGLQFLFEYFSETQRNKGNFPGRFSGRQFSNSRSEMNVSTLELGDSALYLCASSAMPGEENEQYFGPGTRLTVT.

This clone has a handful of counts. V and J are TRBV29-1 and TRBJ1-1; TRBD1 is a possible D gene (5 bases). Germline V gene lookup returns CDR1 SQVTM and CDR2 ANQGSEA. Trimming left V 3 bases short and J 0 bases short, with 14 bases between. The CDR3 totals 15 residues. The CDR3 spells CSVDGGENMNTEAFF. The CDR3 nucleotides read TGCAGCGTTGACGGGGGGGAGAATATGAACACTGAAGCTTTCTTT.

This clone was counted between two and nine times. DNA for the CDR3: TGTGCCAGCAGTTTAAGAGCAGGGGGGTACGAGCAGTACTTC. This codes for CASSLRAGGYEQYF. The chain links TRBV27 to TRBJ2-7; D might be TRBD1 (7 bases). Trimming shortened V by 2 bases and J by 4 bases, and 12 bases separated the two germline ends. Germline loops: CDR1 MNHEY, CDR2 SMNVEV (reference sequence). This CDR3 is built from 14 residues.